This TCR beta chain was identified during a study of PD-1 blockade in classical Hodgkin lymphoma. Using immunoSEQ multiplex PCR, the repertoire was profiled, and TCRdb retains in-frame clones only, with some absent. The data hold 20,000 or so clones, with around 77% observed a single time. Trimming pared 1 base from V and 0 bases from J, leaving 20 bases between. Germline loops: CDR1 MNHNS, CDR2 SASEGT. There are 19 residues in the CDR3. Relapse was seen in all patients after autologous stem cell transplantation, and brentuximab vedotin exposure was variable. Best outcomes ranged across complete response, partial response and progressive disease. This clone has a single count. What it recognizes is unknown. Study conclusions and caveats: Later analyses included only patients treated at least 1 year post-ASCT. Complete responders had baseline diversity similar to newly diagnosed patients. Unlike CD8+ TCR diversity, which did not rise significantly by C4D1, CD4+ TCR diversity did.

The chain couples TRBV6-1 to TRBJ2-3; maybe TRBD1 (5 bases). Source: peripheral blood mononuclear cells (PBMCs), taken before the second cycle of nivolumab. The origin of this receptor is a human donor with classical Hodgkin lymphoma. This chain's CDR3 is CASSEVRGRGKTSTDTQYF. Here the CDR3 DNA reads TGTGCCAGCAGTGAAGTAAGGGGCCGTGGCAAAACTAGCACAGATACGCAGTATTTT.